This is a list of T cell receptor beta chains from one sample in a study of beta chain features in type 1 diabetes. Data came from immunoSEQ multiplex PCR; TCRdb stores just in-frame clones and leaves some out. The profile shows 500,000 to 650,000 clones, around 12% of them singletons. Material: naive CD4+ T cells from blood. These receptors all come from a man aged 30 to 39 with type 1 diabetes. CDR3s include the opening cysteine and the closing phenylalanine or tryptophan. A D gene is named only where the DNA matches it firmly. Clone size appears in some rows only: once, few, many, or a class for an expanded clone.

clone size: -
D gene: -
J gene: TRBJ2-5
V gene: TRBV7-9
CDR3 DNA: TGTGCCAGCAGCGTTGACAGCCAAGAGACCCAGTACTTC
CDR3 protein: CASSVDSQETQYF

clone size: few
D gene: -
J gene: TRBJ2-3
V gene: TRBV5-4
CDR3 DNA: TGTGCCAGCAGCACCCTCTCCGGAAATACGCAGTATTTT
CDR3 protein: CASSTLSGNTQYF

clone size: few
D gene: -
J gene: TRBJ2-7
V gene: TRBV11-2
CDR3 DNA: TGTGCCAGCAGCTTAACTGGGTCCCCCTACGAGCAGTACTTC
CDR3 protein: CASSLTGSPYEQYF

clone size: -
D gene: TRBD2
J gene: TRBJ2-5
V gene: TRBV19
CDR3 DNA: TGTGCCAGTAGTATTCGGCGGGGGGCCCAAGAGACCCAGTACTTC
CDR3 protein: CASSIRRGAQETQYF

clone size: few
D gene: -
J gene: TRBJ2-3
V gene: TRBV6-1
CDR3 DNA: TGTGCCAGCAGTGAAGCAGGGGCCAACACAGATACGCAGTATTTT
CDR3 protein: CASSEAGANTDTQYF

clone size: few
D gene: TRBD2
J gene: TRBJ2-3
V gene: TRBV7-2
CDR3 DNA: TGTGCCAGCAGCCCGGGACTAGCGGGGACCCAGTATTTT
CDR3 protein: CASSPGLAGTQYF

clone size: -
D gene: -
J gene: TRBJ2-3
V gene: TRBV5-1
CDR3 DNA: TGCGCCAGCAGCTTGGATTTCACAGATACGCAGTATTTT
CDR3 protein: CASSLDFTDTQYF

clone size: -
D gene: TRBD1
J gene: TRBJ1-5
V gene: TRBV27
CDR3 DNA: TGTGCCAGCGGTCCATCGGACAGGGATGGCAATCAGCCCCAGCATTTT
CDR3 protein: CASGPSDRDGNQPQHF

clone size: few
D gene: TRBD2
J gene: TRBJ2-7
V gene: TRBV5-1
CDR3 DNA: TGCGCCAGCAGCCTCAATCCGACTAGCAGCGTAGTGGAGCAGTACTTC
CDR3 protein: CASSLNPTSSVVEQYF

clone size: -
D gene: TRBD1
J gene: TRBJ2-1
V gene: TRBV5-1
CDR3 DNA: TGCGCCAGCAGCCGGGACAGCCCCGAGCAGTTCTTC
CDR3 protein: CASSRDSPEQFF

clone size: -
D gene: -
J gene: TRBJ2-3
V gene: TRBV9
CDR3 DNA: TGTGCCAGCAGCGTAGCCTCCGAGTTTGGCTCAGATACGCAGTATTTT
CDR3 protein: CASSVASEFGSDTQYF

clone size: few
D gene: -
J gene: TRBJ1-4
V gene: TRBV10-3
CDR3 DNA: TGTGCCATCAGTGTGAACCCCACGGGTTCTAATGAAAAACTGTTTTTT
CDR3 protein: CAISVNPTGSNEKLFF

clone size: -
D gene: -
J gene: TRBJ2-5
V gene: TRBV7-2
CDR3 DNA: TGTGCCAGCAGCTTAGGTCGGGGGTACCAAGAGACCCAGTACTTC
CDR3 protein: CASSLGRGYQETQYF

clone size: few
D gene: -
J gene: TRBJ2-7
V gene: TRBV7-2
CDR3 DNA: TGTGCCAGCAGCTTCTCCGCCTACGAGCAGTACTTC
CDR3 protein: CASSFSAYEQYF

clone size: few
D gene: TRBD2
J gene: TRBJ2-3
V gene: TRBV6-9
CDR3 DNA: TGTGCCAGCCCGCGGGATAGCGGGGGGTCGGGCACAGATACGCAGTATTTT
CDR3 protein: CASPRDSGGSGTDTQYF

clone size: few
D gene: -
J gene: TRBJ1-5
V gene: TRBV19
CDR3 DNA: TGTGCCAGTAGTATAGATCAGCGAACCCAGCATTTT
CDR3 protein: CASSIDQRTQHF

clone size: few
D gene: -
J gene: TRBJ2-1
V gene: TRBV5-6
CDR3 DNA: TGTGCCAGCAGCTTGGGGGCCTTGGGCTACAATGAGCAGTTCTTC
CDR3 protein: CASSLGALGYNEQFF

clone size: -
D gene: TRBD1
J gene: TRBJ2-5
V gene: TRBV6-5
CDR3 DNA: TGTGCCAGCAGTTACGAGGCAGGGGGTTCATCGGAGACCCAGTACTTC
CDR3 protein: CASSYEAGGSSETQYF

clone size: -
D gene: -
J gene: TRBJ2-7
V gene: TRBV28
CDR3 DNA: TGTGCCAGCAGTTTTCGATCCGCAACCACCTACGAGCAGTACTTC
CDR3 protein: CASSFRSATTYEQYF

clone size: few
D gene: TRBD1
J gene: TRBJ1-1
V gene: TRBV18
CDR3 DNA: TGTGCCAGCTCACGGAGACAGGGGGAGAACACTGAAGCTTTCTTT
CDR3 protein: CASSRRQGENTEAFF

clone size: -
D gene: -
J gene: TRBJ2-5
V gene: TRBV14
CDR3 DNA: TGTGCCAGCAGCAAAAGGCGAGGGAGCGGGCAAGAGACCCAGTACTTC
CDR3 protein: CASSKRRGSGQETQYF

clone size: -
D gene: TRBD1
J gene: TRBJ2-3
V gene: TRBV27
CDR3 DNA: TGTGCCAGCAGGGACAGGGGAACTAGCACAGATACGCAGTATTTT
CDR3 protein: CASRDRGTSTDTQYF

clone size: few
D gene: -
J gene: TRBJ1-2
V gene: TRBV4-3
CDR3 DNA: TGCGCCAGCAGCCAAGGTTCCAGGGGAATCTATGGCTACACCTTC
CDR3 protein: CASSQGSRGIYGYTF

clone size: -
D gene: TRBD2
J gene: TRBJ2-3
V gene: TRBV11-2
CDR3 DNA: TGTGCCAGCAGCACATGGACTAGCGGGGGGAACACAGATACGCAGTATTTT
CDR3 protein: CASSTWTSGGNTDTQYF

clone size: once
D gene: -
J gene: TRBJ2-2
V gene: TRBV5-1
CDR3 DNA: TGCGCCAGCCGACAGAGCACCGGGGAGCTGTTTTTT
CDR3 protein: CASRQSTGELFF